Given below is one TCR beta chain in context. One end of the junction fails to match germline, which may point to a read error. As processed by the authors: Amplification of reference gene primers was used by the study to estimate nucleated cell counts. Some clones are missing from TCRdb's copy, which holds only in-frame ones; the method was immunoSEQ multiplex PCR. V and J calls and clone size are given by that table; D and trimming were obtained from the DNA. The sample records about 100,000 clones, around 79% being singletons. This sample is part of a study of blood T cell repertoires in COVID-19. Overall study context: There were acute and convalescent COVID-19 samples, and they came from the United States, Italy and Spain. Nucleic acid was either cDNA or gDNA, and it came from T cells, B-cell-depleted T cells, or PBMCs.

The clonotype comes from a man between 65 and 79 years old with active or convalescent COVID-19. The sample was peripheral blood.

The CDR3: CSARDKGREAF. CDR3 coding DNA: TGCAGTGCTAGAGATAAAGGCAGGGAGGCCTTC. J is TRBJ1-2 and V is TRBV20-1; D is possibly TRBD1 (5 bases). CDR1 and CDR2 (germline): DFQATT, SNEGSKA (reference sequence). This CDR3 is 11 amino acids long.